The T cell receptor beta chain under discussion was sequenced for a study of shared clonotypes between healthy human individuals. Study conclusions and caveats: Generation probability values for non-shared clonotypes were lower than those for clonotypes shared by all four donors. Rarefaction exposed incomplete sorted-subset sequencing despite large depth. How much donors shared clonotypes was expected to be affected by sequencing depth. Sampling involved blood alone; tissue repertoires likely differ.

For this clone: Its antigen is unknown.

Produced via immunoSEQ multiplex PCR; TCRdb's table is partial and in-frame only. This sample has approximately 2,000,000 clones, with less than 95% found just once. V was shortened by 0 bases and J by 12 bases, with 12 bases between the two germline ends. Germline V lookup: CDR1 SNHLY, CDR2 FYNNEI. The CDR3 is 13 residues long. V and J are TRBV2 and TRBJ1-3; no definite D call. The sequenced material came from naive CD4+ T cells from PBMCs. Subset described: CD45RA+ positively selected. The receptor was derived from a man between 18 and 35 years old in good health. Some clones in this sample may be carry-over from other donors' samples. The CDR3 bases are TGTGCCAGCAGTGAAGCGCCCAGTCTTCACATATATTTT. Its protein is CASSEAPSLHIYF.